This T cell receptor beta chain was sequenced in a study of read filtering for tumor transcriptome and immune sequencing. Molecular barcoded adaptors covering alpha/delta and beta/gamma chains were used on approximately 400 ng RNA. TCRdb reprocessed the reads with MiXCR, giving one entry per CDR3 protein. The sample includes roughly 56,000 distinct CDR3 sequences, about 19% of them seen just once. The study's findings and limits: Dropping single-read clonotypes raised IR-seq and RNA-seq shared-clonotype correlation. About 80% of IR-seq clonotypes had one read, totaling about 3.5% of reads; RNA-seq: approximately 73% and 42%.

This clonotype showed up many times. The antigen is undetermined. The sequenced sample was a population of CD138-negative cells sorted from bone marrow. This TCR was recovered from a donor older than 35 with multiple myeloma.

DNA of the CDR3: TGCGCCAGCAGCATAAATACCGGGACATCTAAGACCCAGTACTTC. It specifies CASSINTGTSKTQYF. The rearrangement links TRBV5-1 to TRBJ2-5; a weak D match, TRBD1 (6 bases). Germline V lookup: CDR1 SGHRS, CDR2 YFSETQ. Trimming stripped 4 bases from V and 6 bases from J, with 19 bases between. The CDR3 consists of 15 residues.